This TCR beta chain was obtained from a study of T cell responses to AZD1222 COVID-19 vaccine (dated by TCRdb to the early 2020s). A note on the overall study: AZD1222 recipients with second doses at about 4 weeks or about 12 weeks were pooled, because spike-specific TCR depth and breadth did not differ between schedules. Enrollment into the trials was organized by age into subgroups of 18-55, 56-69 and 70-plus years, and those subgroups contained roughly 150, 30 and 60 TCR-sequenced participants, respectively. TCR sequencing covered over 230 trial participants: 200 to 220 given two doses of AZD1222 and around 25 given two doses of MenACWY control vaccine. Findings and caveats that apply to the study as a whole: No day 14 peak-response samples were available, so repertoires were characterized only after the peak T cell response. Reportedly, almost half of the unique spike-specific TCRs recognized epitopes lying outside the regions that are mutated in the B.1.351 and B.1.1.7 variants. Spike-specific TCR breadth and depth rose significantly after two AZD1222 doses compared with day 0 and with MenACWY recipients. Conclusions about previously exposed vaccinees were limited because only six AZD1222 recipients were SARS-CoV-2 seropositive at baseline. Vaccine-associated CD4 TCRs spanned the whole spike protein, with dominant responses in regions 160-218 and 743-854. Most participants were white British and females outnumbered males, and the authors suggested that clonal diversity may have been underestimated. The 56-69-year group was small, and its depth increase did not reach significance, likely because of low power.

The CDR3 regions of human TCRbeta chains were analyzed by immunosequencing. In the source study's methods: Repertoire TCRs were checked for matches against a reference library of SARS-CoV-2-specific TCRs that had been generated using the MIRA antigen-specificity platform. Breadth was defined as the fraction of unique TCRs that were SARS-CoV-2-associated. Depth was defined as the fraction of total T cells that were SARS-CoV-2-associated. Using the MIRA data, each spike-specific TCR was mapped to the spike region that the TCR reacts to and placed in a CD4 or CD8 class. Log10-transformed breadth and depth values were compared by one-way ANOVA with Sidak's multiple comparisons tests. TCRdb took over this immuneACCESS table, retaining in-frame rearrangements with V and J assigned. Such tables are incomplete; in checked studies, under half of the missing clones stem from an unresolved V gene, and the remainder is unexplained. Clone size and the V and J calls come from that table; the DNA yielded D and trimming. This sample comprises roughly 95,000 clones, around 87% of them detected only once. 2.5% to 3% of the sample is taken by the ten largest.

Comments on this clone: Its target antigen remains unknown. It has no much larger one-base neighbor in the sample; base qualities were not kept.

The CDR3 numbers 19 residues from cysteine through phenylalanine. Kept here is only the CDR3 DNA, which spans 57 bases and is read in frame from base 1. According to the germline V gene, CDR1 reads MGHRA and CDR2 reads YSYEKL. Trimming costs V 0 bases and J 0 bases, and their ends lie 15 bases apart. The time point label for this specimen denotes: baseline before first vaccination. The vaccinee samples were drawn from two UK trials, COV001 and COV002, one of which was a single-blind randomized controlled phase 2/3 trial testing AZD1222 (ChAdOx1 nCoV-19) in healthy adults. For TCRbeta chain sequencing, PBMC samples were collected from trial participants at day 0 and at day 28 after the second dose.

The sequence joins TRBV4-1 to TRBJ1-6; a weak D assignment points to TRBD1 (5 bases agree). The material was peripheral blood, obtained on day 0 of AZD1222 vaccination. This receptor was obtained from an adult in good health. The CDR3 region reads CASSQEAGGGISYNSPLHF. The sequence in DNA is TGCGCCAGCAGCCAAGAGGCCGGTGGGGGTATCTCCTATAATTCACCCCTCCACTTT.